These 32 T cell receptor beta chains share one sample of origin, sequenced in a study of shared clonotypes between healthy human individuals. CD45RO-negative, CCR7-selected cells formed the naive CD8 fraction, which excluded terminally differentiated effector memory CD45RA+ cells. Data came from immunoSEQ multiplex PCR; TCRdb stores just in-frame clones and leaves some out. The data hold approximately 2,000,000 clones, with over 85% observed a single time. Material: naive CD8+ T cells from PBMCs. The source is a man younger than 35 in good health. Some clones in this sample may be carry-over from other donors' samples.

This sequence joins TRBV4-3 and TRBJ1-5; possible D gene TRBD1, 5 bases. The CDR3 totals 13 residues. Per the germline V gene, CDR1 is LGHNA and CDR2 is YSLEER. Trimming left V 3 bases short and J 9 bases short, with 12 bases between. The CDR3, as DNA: TGCGCCAGCAGCCAGGGCGGGGGGTGGCCCCAGCATTTT. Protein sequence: CASSQGGGWPQHF.

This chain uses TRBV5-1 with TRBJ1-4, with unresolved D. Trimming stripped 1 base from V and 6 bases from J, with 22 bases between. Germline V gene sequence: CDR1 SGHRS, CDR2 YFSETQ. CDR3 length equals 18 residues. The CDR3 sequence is CASSLRGSGRGSYEKLFF. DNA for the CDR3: TGCGCCAGCAGCTTGCGAGGTTCCGGTCGGGGATCGTATGAAAAACTGTTTTTT.

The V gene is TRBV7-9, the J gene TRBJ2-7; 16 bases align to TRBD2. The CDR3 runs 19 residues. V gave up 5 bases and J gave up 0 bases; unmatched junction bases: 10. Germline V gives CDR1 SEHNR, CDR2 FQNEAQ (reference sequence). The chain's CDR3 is CASSPVPGTSGRASYEQYF. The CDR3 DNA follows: TGTGCCAGCAGCCCCGTCCCCGGGACTAGCGGGAGGGCCTCCTACGAGCAGTACTTC.

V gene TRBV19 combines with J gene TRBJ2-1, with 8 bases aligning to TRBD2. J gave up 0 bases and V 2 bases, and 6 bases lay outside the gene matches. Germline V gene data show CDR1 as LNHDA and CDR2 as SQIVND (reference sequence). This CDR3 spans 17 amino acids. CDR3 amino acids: CASSITSGRLSYNEQFF. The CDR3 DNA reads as TGTGCCAGTAGTATAACTAGCGGCCGTCTCTCCTACAATGAGCAGTTCTTC.

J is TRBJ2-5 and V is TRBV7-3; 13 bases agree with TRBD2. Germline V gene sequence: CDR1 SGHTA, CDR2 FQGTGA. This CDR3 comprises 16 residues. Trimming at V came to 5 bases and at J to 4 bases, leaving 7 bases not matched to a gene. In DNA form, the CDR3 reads TGTGCCAGCAGCATCGGACTAGCGGGAGTCGGAGAGACCCAGTACTTC. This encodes CASSIGLAGVGETQYF.

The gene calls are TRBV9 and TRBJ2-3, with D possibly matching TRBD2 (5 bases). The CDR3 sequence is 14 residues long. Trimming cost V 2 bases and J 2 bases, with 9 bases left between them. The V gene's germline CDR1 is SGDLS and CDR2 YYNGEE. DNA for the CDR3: TGTGCCAGCAGCGTGGAGGACGCCACAGATACGCAGTATTTT. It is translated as CASSVEDATDTQYF.

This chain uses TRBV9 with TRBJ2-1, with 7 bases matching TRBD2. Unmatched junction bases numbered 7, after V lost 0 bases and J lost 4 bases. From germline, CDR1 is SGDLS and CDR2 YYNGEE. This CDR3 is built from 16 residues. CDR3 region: CASSVGEGGPYNEQFF. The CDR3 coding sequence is TGTGCCAGCAGCGTAGGGGAGGGAGGGCCGTACAATGAGCAGTTCTTC.

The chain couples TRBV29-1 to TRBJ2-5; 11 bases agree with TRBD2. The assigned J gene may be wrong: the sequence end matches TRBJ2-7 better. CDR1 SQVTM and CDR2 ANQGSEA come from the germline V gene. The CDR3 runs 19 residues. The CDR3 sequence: CSVEVWTSGPAEYSYEQYF. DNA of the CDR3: TGCAGCGTTGAAGTGTGGACTAGCGGGCCCGCAGAATACTCCTACGAGCAGTACTTC.

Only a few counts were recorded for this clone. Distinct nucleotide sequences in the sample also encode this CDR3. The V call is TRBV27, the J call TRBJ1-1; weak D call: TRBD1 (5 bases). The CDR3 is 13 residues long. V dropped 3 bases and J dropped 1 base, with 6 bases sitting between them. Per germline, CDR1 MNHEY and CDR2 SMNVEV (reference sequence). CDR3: CASSLGPNTEAFF. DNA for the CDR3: TGTGCCAGCAGTTTGGGGCCGAACACTGAAGCTTTCTTT.

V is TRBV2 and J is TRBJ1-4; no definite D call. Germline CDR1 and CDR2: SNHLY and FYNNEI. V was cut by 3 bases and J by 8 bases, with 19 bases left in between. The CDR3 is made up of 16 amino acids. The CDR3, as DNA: TGTGCCAGCAGTGATTCTGGGCGGCAGTACCCGGAAAAACTGTTTTTT. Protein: CASSDSGRQYPEKLFF.

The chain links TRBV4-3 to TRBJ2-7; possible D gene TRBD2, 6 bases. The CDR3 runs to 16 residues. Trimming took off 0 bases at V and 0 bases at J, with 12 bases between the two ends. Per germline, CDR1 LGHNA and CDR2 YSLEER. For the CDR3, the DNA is TGCGCCAGCAGCCAAGATCGGGAGAAGCGCTCCTACGAGCAGTACTTC. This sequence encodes CASSQDREKRSYEQYF.

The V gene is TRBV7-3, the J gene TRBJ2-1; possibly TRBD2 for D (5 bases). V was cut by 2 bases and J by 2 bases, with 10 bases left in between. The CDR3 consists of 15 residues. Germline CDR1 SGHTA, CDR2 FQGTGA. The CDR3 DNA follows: TGTGCCAGCAGCTTACTAGCCGCTACCTACAATGAGCAGTTCTTC. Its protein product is CASSLLAATYNEQFF.

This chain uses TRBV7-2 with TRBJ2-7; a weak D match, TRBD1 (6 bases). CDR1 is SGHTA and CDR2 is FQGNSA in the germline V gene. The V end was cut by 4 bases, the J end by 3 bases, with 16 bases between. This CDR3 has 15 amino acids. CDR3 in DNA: TGTGCCAGCAGCTCCTCGGGACAAACCTTCTACGAGCAGTACTTC. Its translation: CASSSSGQTFYEQYF.

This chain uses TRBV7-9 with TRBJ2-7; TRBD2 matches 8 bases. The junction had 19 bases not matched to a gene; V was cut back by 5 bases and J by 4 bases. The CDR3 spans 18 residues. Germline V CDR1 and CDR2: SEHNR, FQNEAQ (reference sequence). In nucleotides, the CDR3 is TGTGCCAGCAGCCCCCGCGCTAGCGGGCTTCCCCCGGGGTACGAGCAGTACTTC. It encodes CASSPRASGLPPGYEQYF.

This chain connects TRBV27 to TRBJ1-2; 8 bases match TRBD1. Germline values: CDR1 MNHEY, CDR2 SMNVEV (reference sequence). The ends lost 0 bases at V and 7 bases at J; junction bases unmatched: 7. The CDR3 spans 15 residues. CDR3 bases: TGTGCCAGCAGTTTATCGTCTAGACAGGGGAGTGGCTACACCTTC. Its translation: CASSLSSRQGSGYTF.

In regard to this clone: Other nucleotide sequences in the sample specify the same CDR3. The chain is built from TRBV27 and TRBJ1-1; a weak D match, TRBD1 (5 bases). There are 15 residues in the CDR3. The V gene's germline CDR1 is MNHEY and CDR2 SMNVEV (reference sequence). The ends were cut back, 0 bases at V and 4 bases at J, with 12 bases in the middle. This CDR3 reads CASSLSGQGSTEAFF. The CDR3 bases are TGTGCCAGCAGTTTATCCGGGCAGGGAAGCACTGAAGCTTTCTTT.

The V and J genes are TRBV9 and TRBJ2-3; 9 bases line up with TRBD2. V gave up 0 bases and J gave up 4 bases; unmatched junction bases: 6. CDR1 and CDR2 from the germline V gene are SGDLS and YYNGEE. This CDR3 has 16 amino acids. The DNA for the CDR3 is TGTGCCAGCAGCGTAGGAGAGGGCGGGAGGGCAGATACGCAGTATTTT. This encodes CASSVGEGGRADTQYF.

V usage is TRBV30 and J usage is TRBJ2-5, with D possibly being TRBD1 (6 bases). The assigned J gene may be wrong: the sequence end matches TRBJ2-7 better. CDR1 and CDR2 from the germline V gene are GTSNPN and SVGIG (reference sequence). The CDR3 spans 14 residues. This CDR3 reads CAWTLPRGGYEQYF. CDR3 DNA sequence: TGTGCCTGGACCCTACCCAGGGGCGGGTACGAGCAGTACTTC.

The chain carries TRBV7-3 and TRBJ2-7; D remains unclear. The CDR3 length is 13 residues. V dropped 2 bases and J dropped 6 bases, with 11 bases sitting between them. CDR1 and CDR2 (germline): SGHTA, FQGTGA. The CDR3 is CASSLGLRSEQYF. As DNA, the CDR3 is TGTGCCAGCAGCTTAGGTCTGAGGAGCGAGCAGTACTTC. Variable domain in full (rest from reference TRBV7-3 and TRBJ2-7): GAGVSQTPSNKVTEKGKYVELRCDPISGHTALYWYRQSLGQGPEFLIYFQGTGAADDSGLPNDRFFAVRPEGSVSTLKIQRTERGDSAVYLCASSLGLRSEQYFGPGTRLTVT.

The CDR3 loop is CASSPLMGDSYNEQFF. DNA of the CDR3: TGTGCCAGCAGCCCCCTAATGGGAGACTCCTACAATGAGCAGTTCTTC. V usage is TRBV28 and J usage is TRBJ2-1; TRBD2 is a possible D gene (5 bases). The CDR3 contains 16 residues. V was trimmed by 6 bases and J by 0 bases, leaving 15 bases between them. Germline V gives CDR1 MDHEN, CDR2 SYDVKM.

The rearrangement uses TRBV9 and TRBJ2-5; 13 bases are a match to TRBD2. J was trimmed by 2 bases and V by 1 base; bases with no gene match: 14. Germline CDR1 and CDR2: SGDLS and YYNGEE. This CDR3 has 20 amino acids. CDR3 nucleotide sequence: TGTGCCAGCAGCGTATCCTCAAGAGGAGGGACTAGCGGGAATCAAGAGACCCAGTACTTC. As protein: CASSVSSRGGTSGNQETQYF.

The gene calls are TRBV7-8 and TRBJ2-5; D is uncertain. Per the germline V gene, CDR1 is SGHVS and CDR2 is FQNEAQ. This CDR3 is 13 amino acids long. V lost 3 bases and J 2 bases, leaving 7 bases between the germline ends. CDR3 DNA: TGTGCCAGCAGCTTGGAACTTCAAGAGACCCAGTACTTC. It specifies CASSLELQETQYF.

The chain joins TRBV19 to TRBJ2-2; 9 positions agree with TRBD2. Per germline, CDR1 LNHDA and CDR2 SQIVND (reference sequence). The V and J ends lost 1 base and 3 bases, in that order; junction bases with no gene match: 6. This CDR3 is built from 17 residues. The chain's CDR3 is CASSIAGLAGYTGELFF. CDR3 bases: TGTGCCAGTAGTATAGCGGGCCTAGCGGGGTACACCGGGGAGCTGTTTTTT. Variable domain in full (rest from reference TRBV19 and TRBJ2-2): DGGITQSPKYLFRKEGQNVTLSCEQNLNHDAMYWYRQDPGQGLRLIYYSQIVNDFQKGDIAEGYSVSREKKESFPLTVTSAQKNPTAFYLCASSIAGLAGYTGELFFGEGSRLTVL.

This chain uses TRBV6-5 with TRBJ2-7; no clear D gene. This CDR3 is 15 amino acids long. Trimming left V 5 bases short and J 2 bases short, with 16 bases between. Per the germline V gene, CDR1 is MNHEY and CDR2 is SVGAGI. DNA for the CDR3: TGTGCCAGCAGTGACTTCCCGGACGGAGCCTACGAGCAGTACTTC. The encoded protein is CASSDFPDGAYEQYF.

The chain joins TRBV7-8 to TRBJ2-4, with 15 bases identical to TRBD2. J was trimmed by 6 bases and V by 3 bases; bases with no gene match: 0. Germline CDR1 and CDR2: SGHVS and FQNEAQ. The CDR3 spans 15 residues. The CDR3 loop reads CASSLGLAGGNIQYF. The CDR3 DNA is TGTGCCAGCAGCTTGGGACTAGCGGGAGGAAACATTCAGTACTTC.

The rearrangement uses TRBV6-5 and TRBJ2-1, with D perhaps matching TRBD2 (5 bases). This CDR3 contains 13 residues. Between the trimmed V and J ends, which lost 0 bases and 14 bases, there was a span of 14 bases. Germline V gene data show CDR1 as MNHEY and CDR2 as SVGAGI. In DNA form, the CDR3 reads TGTGCCAGCAGTTACTCCGCCGGGAAAGTTAAGTTCTTC. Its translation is CASSYSAGKVKFF.

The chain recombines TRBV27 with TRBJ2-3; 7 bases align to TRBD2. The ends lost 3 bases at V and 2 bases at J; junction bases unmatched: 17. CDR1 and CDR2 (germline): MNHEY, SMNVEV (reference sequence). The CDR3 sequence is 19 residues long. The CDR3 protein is CASSFLGRRELLSTDTQYF. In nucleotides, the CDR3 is TGTGCCAGCAGTTTTCTGGGGAGGCGGGAGCTCCTCTCCACAGATACGCAGTATTTT.

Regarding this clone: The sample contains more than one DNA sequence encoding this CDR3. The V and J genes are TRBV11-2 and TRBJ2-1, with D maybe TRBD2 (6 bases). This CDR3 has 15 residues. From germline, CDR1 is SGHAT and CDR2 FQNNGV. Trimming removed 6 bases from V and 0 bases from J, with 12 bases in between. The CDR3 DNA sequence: TGTGCCAGCAGTCTAACCGGGAGCTCCTACAATGAGCAGTTCTTC. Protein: CASSLTGSSYNEQFF.

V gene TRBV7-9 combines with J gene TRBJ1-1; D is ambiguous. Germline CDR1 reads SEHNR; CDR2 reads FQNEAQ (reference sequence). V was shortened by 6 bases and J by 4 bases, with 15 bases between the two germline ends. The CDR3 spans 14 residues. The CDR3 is CASRGNPGSTEAFF. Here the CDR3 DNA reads TGTGCCAGCAGAGGGAATCCGGGGAGCACTGAAGCTTTCTTT.

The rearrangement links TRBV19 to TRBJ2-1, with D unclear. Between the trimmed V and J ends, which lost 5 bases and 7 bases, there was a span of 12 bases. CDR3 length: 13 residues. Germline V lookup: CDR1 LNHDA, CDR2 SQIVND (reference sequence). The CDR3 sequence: CASSPHDSNEQFF. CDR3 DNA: TGTGCCAGTAGTCCACACGACTCAAATGAGCAGTTCTTC.

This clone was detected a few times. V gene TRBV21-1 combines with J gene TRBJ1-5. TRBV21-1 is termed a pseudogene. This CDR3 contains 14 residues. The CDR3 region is CASSKGTEYQPQHF. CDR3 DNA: TGTGCCAGCAGCAAAGGGACGGAGTATCAGCCCCAGCATTTT.

DNA of the CDR3: TGTGCCAGCAGCCCAGCGGGGGGTGGGGCTGAAGCTTTCTTT. Translating gives CASSPAGGGAEAFF. This chain connects TRBV9 to TRBJ1-1, with D tentatively TRBD1 (5 bases). V was trimmed by 4 bases and J by 6 bases, leaving 16 bases between them. The germline V gene encodes CDR1 SGDLS and CDR2 YYNGEE. The CDR3 extends over 14 amino acids.